Following are 10 T cell receptor beta chains from one sample sequenced in a study of cytomegalovirus exposure and HLA in healthy donors. Primers for the PCR totalled 60 Vbeta and 13 Jbeta. Profiled with immunoSEQ multiplex PCR; TCRdb holds only in-frame clones, not every one. The top ten hold about 3.8% of the sample, which has about 190,000 clones, around 85% seen once. The sample comprised PBMCs. Receptor source: a man aged 50-60 years in good health and CMV-seronegative.

This clone was detected only once. The rearrangement joins TRBV7-9 to TRBJ1-1; D remains ambiguous. The CDR3 loop spans 14 amino acids. Germline V gene data show CDR1 as SEHNR and CDR2 as FQNEAQ (reference sequence). V lost 4 bases and J lost 1, with 10 bases in between. The chain's CDR3 is CASSSLVRNTEAFF. The CDR3 DNA reads as TGTGCCAGCAGCTCCCTCGTGCGGAACACTGAAGCTTTCTTT.

J is TRBJ2-7 and V is TRBV30, with D unresolved. This CDR3 comprises 11 residues. Germline V lookup: CDR1 GTSNPN, CDR2 SVGIG (reference sequence). Trimming removed 3 bases at V and 6 bases at J, with 9 bases between. In DNA, the CDR3 is TGTGCCTGGAGCGGCGGATCCGAGCAGTACTTC. Protein: CAWSGGSEQYF.

This sequence joins TRBV2 and TRBJ2-6; D is unresolved. The CDR3 totals 15 residues. The V gene's germline CDR1 is SNHLY and CDR2 FYNNEI. V dropped 3 bases and J dropped 0 bases, with 6 bases sitting between them. The chain's CDR3 is CASSDYTSGANVLTF. The CDR3, as DNA: TGTGCCAGCAGTGATTACACCTCTGGGGCCAACGTCCTGACTTTC.

V usage is TRBV7-8 and J usage is TRBJ1-1; 7 nucleotides line up with TRBD1. Trimming cost V 11 bases and J 3 bases; bases outside gene matches: 12. CDR3 length: 14 amino acids. From germline, CDR1 is SGHVS and CDR2 FQNEAQ. The CDR3 reads CASYTGTDDTEAFF. CDR3 in DNA: TGTGCCTCATACACTGGGACAGACGACACTGAAGCTTTCTTT.

The CDR3 DNA is TGTGCCAGTAGTTTAACTAGCGGGGGAAAAGATACGCAGTATTTT. Its translation is CASSLTSGGKDTQYF. V usage is TRBV19 and J usage is TRBJ2-3; 11 bases are a match to TRBD2. Per the germline V gene, CDR1 is LNHDA and CDR2 is SQIVND (reference sequence). V trimming: 5 bases; J trimming: 5 bases; junction bases outside the gene matches: 6. The CDR3 length is 15 residues. Together with reference TRBV19 and TRBJ2-3, the CDR3 gives the full variable domain: DGGITQSPKYLFRKEGQNVTLSCEQNLNHDAMYWYRQDPGQGLRLIYYSQIVNDFQKGDIAEGYSVSREKKESFPLTVTSAQKNPTAFYLCASSLTSGGKDTQYFGPGTRLTVL.

This chain links TRBV6-5 with TRBJ2-3; 8 nucleotides line up with TRBD2. V shed 0 bases and J 10 bases; nucleotides not matched to a gene: 6. The CDR3 loop spans 14 amino acids. CDR1 is MNHEY and CDR2 is SVGAGI in the germline V gene. The CDR3 bases are TGTGCCAGCAGTTACTCGAGCCTCGGGGGGGCGCAGTATTTT. Translating gives CASSYSSLGGAQYF.

The chain has TRBV4-3 and TRBJ2-3; 7 bases line up with TRBD2. This CDR3 has 17 residues. After removal of 0 bases from V and 5 bases from J, the junction contained 11 bases not matched to a gene. Germline loops: CDR1 LGHNA, CDR2 YSLEER. CDR3: CASSQELDGGWGDTQYF. CDR3 DNA sequence: TGCGCCAGCAGCCAAGAACTGGACGGGGGGTGGGGAGATACGCAGTATTTT.

The rearrangement links TRBV10-3 to TRBJ2-7; 8 bases are a match to TRBD1. CDR3 length: 13 amino acids. Germline CDR1 reads ENHRY; CDR2 reads SYGVKD. V gave up 6 bases and J gave up 3 bases; unmatched junction bases: 4. The CDR3 nucleotides read TGTGCCATCAGGGGACAGGATTTCTACGAGCAGTACTTC. Protein product: CAIRGQDFYEQYF.

A note on this clone: The junction differs from germline at one of its ends, possibly a read error. The V call is TRBV7-9, the J call TRBJ1-1, with D unclear. The V gene's germline CDR1 is SEHNR and CDR2 FQNEAQ (reference sequence). The CDR3 loop spans 12 amino acids. The DNA for the CDR3 is TGTTCCAGCAGCCCGTTGTACACTGAAGCTTTCTTT. Amino acids: CSSSPLYTEAFF.

This chain links TRBV7-6 with TRBJ1-1, with D possibly matching TRBD1 (6 bases). This CDR3 comprises 13 residues. Trimming removed 4 bases at V and 3 bases at J, with 9 bases between. The germline gives CDR1 SGHVS, CDR2 FNYEAQ. The CDR3 DNA reads as TGTGCCAGCAGCTGGACAGCATACACTGAAGCTTTCTTT. Translation: CASSWTAYTEAFF.